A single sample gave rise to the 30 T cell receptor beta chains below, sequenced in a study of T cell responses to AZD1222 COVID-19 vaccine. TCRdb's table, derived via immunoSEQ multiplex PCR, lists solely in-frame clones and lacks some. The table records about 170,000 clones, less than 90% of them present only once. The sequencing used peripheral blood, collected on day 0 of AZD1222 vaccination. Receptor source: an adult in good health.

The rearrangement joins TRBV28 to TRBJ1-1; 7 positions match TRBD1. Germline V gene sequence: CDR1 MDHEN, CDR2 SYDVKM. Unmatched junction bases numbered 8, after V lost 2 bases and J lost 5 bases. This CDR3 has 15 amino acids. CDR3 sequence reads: CASSLLGQYMTEAFF. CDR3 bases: TGTGCCAGCAGTTTACTGGGACAGTATATGACTGAAGCTTTCTTT.

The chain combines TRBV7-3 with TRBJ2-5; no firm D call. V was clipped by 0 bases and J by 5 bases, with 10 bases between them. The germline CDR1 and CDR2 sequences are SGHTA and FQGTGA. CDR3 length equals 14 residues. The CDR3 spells CASSLTSGFETQYF. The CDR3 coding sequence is TGTGCCAGCAGCTTAACGTCCGGCTTTGAGACCCAGTACTTC.

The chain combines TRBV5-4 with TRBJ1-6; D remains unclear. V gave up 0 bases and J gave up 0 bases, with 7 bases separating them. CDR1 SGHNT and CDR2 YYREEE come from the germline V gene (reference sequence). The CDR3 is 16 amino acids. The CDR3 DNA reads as TGTGCCAGCAGCTTGGAGATGGGCTCCTATAATTCACCCCTCCACTTT. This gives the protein CASSLEMGSYNSPLHF.

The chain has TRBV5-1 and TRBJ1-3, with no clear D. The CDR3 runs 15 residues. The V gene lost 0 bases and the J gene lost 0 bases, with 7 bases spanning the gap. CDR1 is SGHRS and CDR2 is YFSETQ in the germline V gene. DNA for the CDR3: TGCGCCAGCAGCTTGGTATCAAACTCTGGAAACACCATATATTTT. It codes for CASSLVSNSGNTIYF.

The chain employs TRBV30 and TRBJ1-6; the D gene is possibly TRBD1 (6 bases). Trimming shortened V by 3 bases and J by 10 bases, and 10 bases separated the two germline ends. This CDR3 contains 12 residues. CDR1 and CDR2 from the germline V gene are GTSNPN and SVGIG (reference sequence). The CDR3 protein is CAWRAGVSPLHF. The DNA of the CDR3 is TGTGCCTGGAGGGCAGGGGTGTCACCCCTCCACTTT.

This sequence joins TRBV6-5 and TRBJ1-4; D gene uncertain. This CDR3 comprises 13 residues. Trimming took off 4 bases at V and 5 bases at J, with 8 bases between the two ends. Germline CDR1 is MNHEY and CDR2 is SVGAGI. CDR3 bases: TGTGCCAGCAGTTCCTCCTTCAATGAAAAACTGTTTTTT. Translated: CASSSSFNEKLFF.

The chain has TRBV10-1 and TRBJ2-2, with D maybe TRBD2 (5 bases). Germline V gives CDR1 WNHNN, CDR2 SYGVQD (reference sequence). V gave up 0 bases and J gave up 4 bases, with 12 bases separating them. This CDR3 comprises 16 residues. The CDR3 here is CASSESGVRGTGELFF. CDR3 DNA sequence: TGCGCCAGCAGTGAGTCCGGGGTTCGTGGCACCGGGGAGCTGTTTTTT.

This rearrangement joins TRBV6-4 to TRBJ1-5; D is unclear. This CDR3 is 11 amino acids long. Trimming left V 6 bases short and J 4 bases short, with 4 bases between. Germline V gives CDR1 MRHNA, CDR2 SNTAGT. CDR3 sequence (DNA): TGTGCCAGCAGAGATAATCAGCCCCAGCATTTT. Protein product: CASRDNQPQHF.

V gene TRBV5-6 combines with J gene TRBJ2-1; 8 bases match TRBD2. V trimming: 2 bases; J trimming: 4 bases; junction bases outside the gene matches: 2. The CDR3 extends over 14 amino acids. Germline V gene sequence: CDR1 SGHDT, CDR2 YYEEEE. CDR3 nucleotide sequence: TGTGCCAGCAGCTTTCCGGGAGGGTACAATGAGCAGTTCTTC. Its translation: CASSFPGGYNEQFF. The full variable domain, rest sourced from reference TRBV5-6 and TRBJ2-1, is DAGVTQSPTHLIKTRGQQVTLRCSPKSGHDTVSWYQQALGQGPQFIFQYYEEEERQRGNFPDRFSGHQFPNYSSELNVNALLLGDSALYLCASSFPGGYNEQFFGPGTRLTVL.

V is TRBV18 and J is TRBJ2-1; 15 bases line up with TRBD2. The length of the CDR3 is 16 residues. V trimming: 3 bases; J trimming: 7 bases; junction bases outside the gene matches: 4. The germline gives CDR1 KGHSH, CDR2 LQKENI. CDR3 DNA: TGTGCCAGCTCACCGCTGGGACTAGCGGGAGGAAATGAGCAGTTCTTC. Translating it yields CASSPLGLAGGNEQFF.

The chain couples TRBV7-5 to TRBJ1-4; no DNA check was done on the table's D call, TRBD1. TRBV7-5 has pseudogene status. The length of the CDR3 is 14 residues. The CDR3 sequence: CARSLLRNFEKLFF. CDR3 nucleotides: TGTGCCAGAAGCTTACTCAGGAACTTTGAAAAACTGTTTTTT.

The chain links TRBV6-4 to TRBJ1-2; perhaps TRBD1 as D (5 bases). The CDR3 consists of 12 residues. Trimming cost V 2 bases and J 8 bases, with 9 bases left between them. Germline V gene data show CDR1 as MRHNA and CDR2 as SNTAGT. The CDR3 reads CASSDPGRGYTF. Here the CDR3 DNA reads TGTGCCAGCAGTGACCCGGGGCGAGGCTACACCTTC.

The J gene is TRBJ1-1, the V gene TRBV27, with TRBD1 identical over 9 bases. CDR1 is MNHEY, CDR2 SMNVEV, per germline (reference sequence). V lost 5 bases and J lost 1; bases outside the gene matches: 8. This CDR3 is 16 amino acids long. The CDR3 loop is CASSRTYRGRNTEAFF. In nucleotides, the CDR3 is TGTGCCAGCAGTCGTACCTACAGGGGGCGGAACACTGAAGCTTTCTTT.

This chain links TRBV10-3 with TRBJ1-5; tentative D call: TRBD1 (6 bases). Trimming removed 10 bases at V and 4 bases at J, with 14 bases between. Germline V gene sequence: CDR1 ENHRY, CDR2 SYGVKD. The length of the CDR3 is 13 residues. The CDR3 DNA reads TGTGCCACCCACAGGGTTATGAATCAGCCCCAGCATTTT. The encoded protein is CATHRVMNQPQHF.

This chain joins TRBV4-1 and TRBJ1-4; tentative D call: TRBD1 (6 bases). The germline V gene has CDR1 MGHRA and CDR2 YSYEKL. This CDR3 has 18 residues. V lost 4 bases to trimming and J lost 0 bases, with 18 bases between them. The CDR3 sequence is CASSPHLGGSATNEKLFF. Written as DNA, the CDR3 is TGCGCCAGCAGCCCCCACCTTGGGGGCTCAGCAACTAATGAAAAACTGTTTTTT.

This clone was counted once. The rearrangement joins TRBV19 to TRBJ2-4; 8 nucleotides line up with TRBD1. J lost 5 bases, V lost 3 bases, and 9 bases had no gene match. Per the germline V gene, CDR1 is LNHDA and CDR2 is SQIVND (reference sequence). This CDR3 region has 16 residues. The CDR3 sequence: CASSIGAGGWENIQYF. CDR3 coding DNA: TGTGCCAGTAGTATTGGGGCAGGGGGCTGGGAAAACATTCAGTACTTC. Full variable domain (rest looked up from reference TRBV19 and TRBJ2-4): DGGITQSPKYLFRKEGQNVTLSCEQNLNHDAMYWYRQDPGQGLRLIYYSQIVNDFQKGDIAEGYSVSREKKESFPLTVTSAQKNPTAFYLCASSIGAGGWENIQYFGAGTRLSVL.

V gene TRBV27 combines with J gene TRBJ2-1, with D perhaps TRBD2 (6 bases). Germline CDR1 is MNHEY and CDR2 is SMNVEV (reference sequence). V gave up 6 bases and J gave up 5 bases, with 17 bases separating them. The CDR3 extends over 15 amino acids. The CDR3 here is CASSNPSAGNNEQFF. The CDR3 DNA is TGTGCCAGCAGCAATCCTAGCGCGGGCAACAATGAGCAGTTCTTC.

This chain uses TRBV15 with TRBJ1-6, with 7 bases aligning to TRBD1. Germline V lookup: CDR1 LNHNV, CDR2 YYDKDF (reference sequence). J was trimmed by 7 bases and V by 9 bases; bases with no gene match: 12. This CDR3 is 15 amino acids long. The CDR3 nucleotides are TGTGCCACGAGGCAGCCCGGGACAGAGAATTCACCCCTCCACTTT. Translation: CATRQPGTENSPLHF.

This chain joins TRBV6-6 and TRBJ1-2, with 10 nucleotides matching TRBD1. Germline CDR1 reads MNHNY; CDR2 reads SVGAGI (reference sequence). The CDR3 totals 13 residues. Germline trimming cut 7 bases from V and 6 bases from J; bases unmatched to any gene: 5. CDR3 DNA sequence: TGTGCCAGCACCGGACAGGGGGGTAATGGCTACACCTTC. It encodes CASTGQGGNGYTF.

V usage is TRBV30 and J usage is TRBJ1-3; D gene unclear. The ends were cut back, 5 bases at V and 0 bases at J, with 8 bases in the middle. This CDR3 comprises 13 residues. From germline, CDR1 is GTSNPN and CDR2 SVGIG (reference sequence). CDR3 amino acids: CAWLEASGNTIYF. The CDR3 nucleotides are TGTGCCTGGCTCGAGGCCTCTGGAAACACCATATATTTT.

CDR3 sequence: CASSERLSFGEKLFF. The CDR3 DNA sequence: TGTGCCAGCAGTGAACGATTGTCATTTGGTGAAAAACTGTTTTTT. The chain employs TRBV6-1 and TRBJ1-4; D is ambiguous. The CDR3 loop spans 15 amino acids. V was clipped by 2 bases and J by 7 bases, with 14 bases between them. Germline CDR1 is MNHNS and CDR2 is SASEGT.

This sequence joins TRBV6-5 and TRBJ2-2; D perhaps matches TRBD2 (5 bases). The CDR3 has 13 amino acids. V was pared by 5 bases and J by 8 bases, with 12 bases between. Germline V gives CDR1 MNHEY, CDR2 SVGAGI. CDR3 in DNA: TGTGCCAGCAGTCCCGCCCGAGGGGGGGAGCTGTTTTTT. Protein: CASSPARGGELFF.

CDR3: CASSQDLGTRDEQYF. The CDR3 DNA is TGTGCCAGCAGCCAAGATTTAGGGACAAGGGACGAGCAGTACTTC. The chain uses TRBV4-2 and TRBJ2-7; possibly TRBD1 for D (6 bases). The CDR3 totals 15 residues. Between the trimmed V and J ends, which lost 0 bases and 5 bases, there was a span of 14 bases. Per germline, CDR1 LGHNA and CDR2 YNFKEQ.

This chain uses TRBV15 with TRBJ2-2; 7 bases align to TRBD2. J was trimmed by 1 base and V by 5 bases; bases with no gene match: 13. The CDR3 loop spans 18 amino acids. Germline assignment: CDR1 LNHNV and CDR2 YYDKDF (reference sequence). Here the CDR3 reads CATSGEVQRGRNTGELFF. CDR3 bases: TGTGCCACCAGCGGTGAGGTACAGCGGGGTCGGAACACCGGGGAGCTGTTTTTT.

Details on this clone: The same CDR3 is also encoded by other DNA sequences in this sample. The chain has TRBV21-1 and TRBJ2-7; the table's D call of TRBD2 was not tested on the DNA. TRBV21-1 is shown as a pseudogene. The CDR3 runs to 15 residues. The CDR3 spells CASSKNPGLANEQYF. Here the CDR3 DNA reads TGTGCCAGCAGCAAAAATCCGGGACTAGCTAATGAGCAGTACTTC.

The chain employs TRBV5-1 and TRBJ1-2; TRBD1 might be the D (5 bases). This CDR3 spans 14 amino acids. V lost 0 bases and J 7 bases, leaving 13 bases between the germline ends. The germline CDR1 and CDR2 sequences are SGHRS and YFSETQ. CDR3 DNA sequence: TGCGCCAGCAGCTTGGTAAACCAGGGAGGTGGCTACACCTTC. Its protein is CASSLVNQGGGYTF.

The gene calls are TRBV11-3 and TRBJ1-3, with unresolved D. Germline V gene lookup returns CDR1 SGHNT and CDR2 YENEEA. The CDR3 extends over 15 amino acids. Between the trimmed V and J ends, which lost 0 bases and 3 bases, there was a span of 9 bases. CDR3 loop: CASSLDTASGNTIYF. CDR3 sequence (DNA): TGTGCCAGCAGCTTAGATACAGCGAGTGGAAACACCATATATTTT.

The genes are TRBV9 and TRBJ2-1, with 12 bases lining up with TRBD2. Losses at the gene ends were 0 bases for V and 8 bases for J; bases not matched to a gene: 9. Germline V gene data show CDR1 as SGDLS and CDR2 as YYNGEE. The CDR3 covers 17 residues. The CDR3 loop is CASSVVARTSGIYEQFF. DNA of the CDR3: TGTGCCAGCAGCGTAGTCGCTCGGACTAGCGGGATCTATGAGCAGTTCTTC.

The CDR3 nucleotides read TGTGCCACCAGTGAGGGGGCGAACACTGAAGCTTTCTTT. Translating it yields CATSEGANTEAFF. V gene TRBV24-1 combines with J gene TRBJ1-1, with D perhaps TRBD1 (6 bases). Trimming removed 4 bases from V and 1 base from J, with 6 bases in between. This CDR3 spans 13 amino acids. Germline V lookup: CDR1 KGHDR, CDR2 SFDVKD.

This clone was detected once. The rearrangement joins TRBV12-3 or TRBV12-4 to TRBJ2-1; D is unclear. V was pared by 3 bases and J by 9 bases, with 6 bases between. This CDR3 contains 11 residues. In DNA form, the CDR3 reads TGTGCCAGCAGTTTGGGCGGTGAGCAGTTCTTC. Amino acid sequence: CASSLGGEQFF.